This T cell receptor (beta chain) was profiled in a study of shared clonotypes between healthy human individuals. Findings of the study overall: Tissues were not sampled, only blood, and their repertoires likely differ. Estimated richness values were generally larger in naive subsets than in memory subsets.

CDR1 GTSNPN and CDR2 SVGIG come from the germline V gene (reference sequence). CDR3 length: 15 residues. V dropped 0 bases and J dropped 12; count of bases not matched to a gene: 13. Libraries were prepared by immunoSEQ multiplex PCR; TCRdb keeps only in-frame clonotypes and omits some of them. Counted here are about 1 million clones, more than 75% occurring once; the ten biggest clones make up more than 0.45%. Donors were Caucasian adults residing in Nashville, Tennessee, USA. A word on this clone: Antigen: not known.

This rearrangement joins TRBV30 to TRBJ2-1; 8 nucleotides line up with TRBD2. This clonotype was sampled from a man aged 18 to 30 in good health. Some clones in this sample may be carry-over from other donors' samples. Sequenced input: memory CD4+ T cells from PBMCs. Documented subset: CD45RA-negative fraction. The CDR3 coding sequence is TGTGCCTGGAGTGTAAGCACTAGCGGCCAGTATGGGCAGTTCTTC. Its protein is CAWSVSTSGQYGQFF.